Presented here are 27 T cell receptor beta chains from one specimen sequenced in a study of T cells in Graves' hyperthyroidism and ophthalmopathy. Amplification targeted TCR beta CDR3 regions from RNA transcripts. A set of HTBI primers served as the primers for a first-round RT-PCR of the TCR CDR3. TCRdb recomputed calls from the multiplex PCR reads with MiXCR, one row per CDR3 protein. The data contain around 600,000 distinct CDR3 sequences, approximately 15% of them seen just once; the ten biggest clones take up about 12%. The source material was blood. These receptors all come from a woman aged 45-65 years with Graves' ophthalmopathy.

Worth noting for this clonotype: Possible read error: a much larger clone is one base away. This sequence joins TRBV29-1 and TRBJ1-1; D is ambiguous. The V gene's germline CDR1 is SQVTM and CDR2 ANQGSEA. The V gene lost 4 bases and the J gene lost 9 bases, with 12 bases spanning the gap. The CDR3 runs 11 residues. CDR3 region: CSVVRVVKAFF. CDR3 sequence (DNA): TGCAGCGTTGTACGGGTAGTTAAAGCTTTCTTT.

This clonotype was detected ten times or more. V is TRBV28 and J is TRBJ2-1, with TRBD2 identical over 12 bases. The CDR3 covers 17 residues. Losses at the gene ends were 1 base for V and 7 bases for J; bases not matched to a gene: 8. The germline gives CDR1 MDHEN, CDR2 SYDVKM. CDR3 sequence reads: CASSLSSLAGGYNEQFF. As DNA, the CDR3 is TGTGCCAGCAGTTTATCTTCCCTAGCGGGAGGGTATAATGAGCAGTTCTTC.

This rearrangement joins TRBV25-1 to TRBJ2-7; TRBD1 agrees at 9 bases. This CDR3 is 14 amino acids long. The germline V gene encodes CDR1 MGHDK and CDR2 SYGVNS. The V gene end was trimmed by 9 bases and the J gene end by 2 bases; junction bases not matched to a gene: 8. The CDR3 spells CASSTGQGTYEQYF. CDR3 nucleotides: TGTGCCAGTTCGACGGGACAGGGTACCTACGAGCAGTACTTC.

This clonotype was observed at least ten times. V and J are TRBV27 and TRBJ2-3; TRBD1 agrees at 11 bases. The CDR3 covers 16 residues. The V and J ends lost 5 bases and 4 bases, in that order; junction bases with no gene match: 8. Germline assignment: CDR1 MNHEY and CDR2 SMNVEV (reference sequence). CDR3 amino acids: CASSLPGQGEADTQYF. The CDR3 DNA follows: TGTGCCAGCAGTCTACCGGGACAGGGGGAGGCAGATACGCAGTATTTT.

Here the CDR3 DNA reads TGTGCCAGCAGCAGAGACAGGACCCCTGGAAACACCATATATTTT. It is translated as CASSRDRTPGNTIYF. The V gene is TRBV7-2, the J gene TRBJ1-3; maybe TRBD1 (6 bases). The V end lost 5 bases, the J end lost 2 bases, and 13 bases lay between the germline ends. This CDR3 contains 15 residues. CDR1 is SGHTA, CDR2 FQGNSA, per germline.

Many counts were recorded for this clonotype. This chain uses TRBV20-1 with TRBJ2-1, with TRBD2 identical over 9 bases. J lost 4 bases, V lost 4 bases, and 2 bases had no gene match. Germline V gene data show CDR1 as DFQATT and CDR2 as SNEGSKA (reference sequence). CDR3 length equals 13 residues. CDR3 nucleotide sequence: TGCAGTGCTACTAGCGGGATGTACAATGAGCAGTTCTTC. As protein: CSATSGMYNEQFF.

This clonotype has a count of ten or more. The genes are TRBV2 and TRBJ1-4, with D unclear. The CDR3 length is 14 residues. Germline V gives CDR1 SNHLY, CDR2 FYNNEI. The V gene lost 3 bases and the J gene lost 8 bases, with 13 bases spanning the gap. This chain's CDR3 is CASSDTELGEKLFF. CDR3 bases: TGTGCCAGCAGTGACACGGAATTGGGCGAAAAACTGTTTTTT.

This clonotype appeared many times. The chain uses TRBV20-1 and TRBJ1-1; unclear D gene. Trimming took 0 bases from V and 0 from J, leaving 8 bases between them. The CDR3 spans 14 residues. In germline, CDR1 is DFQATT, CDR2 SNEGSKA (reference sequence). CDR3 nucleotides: TGCAGTGCTAGAGAGGGAAACATGAACACTGAAGCTTTCTTT. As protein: CSAREGNMNTEAFF.

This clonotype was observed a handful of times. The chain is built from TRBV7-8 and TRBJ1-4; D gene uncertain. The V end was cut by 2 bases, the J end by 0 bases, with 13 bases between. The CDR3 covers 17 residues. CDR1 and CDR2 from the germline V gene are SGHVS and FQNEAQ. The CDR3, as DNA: TGTGCCAGCAGCTTAAGGTCGACACCAGCAACTAATGAAAAACTGTTTTTT. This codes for CASSLRSTPATNEKLFF.

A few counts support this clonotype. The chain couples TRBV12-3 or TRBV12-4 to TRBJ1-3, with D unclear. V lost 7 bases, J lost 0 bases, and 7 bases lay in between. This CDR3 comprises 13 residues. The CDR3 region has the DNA TGTGCCAGCAATCAACGCTCTGGAAACACCATATATTTT. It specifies CASNQRSGNTIYF.

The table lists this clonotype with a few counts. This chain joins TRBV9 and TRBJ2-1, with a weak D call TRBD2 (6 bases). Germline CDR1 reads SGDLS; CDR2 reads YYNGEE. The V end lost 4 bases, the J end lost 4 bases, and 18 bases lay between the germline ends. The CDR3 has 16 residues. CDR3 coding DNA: TGTGCCAGCAGCATCTCGGGTAGCGGACTATACAATGAGCAGTTCTTC. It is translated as CASSISGSGLYNEQFF.

CDR3 loop: CSARDGTSGRYEQFF. Here the CDR3 DNA reads TGCAGTGCTAGAGATGGGACTAGCGGGAGATATGAGCAGTTCTTC. The gene calls are TRBV20-1 and TRBJ2-1, with TRBD2 matching over 14 bases. Germline V gene sequence: CDR1 DFQATT, CDR2 SNEGSKA (reference sequence). This CDR3 comprises 15 residues. Unmatched junction bases numbered 3, after V lost 0 bases and J lost 8 bases.

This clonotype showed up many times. This CDR3 is CASSDRASQGQYF. DNA of the CDR3: TGTGCCAGCAGTGATAGGGCATCCCAGGGGCAGTACTTC. V usage is TRBV25-1 and J usage is TRBJ2-7, with D tentatively TRBD1 (5 bases). Trimming removed 3 bases from V and 9 bases from J, with 15 bases in between. Germline V gene lookup returns CDR1 MGHDK and CDR2 SYGVNS. This CDR3 is built from 13 residues.

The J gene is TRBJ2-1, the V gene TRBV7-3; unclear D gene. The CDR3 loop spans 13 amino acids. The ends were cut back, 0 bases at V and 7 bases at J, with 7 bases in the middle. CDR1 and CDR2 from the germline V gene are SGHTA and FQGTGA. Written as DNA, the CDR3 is TGTGCCAGCAGCTTAACTATTGCTAATGAGCAGTTCTTC. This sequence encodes CASSLTIANEQFF.

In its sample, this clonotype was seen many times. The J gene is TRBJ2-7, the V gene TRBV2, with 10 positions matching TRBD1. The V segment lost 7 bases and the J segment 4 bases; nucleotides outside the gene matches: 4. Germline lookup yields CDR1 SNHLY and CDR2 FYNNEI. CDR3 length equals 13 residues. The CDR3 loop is CASTGTGVYEQYF. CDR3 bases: TGTGCCAGCACTGGGACAGGGGTTTACGAGCAGTACTTC.

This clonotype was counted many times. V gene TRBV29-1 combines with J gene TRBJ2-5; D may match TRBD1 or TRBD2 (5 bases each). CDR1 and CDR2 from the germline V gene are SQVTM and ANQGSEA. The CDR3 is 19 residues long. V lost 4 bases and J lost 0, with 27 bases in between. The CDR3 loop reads CSVVGDLSGPRRYQETQYF. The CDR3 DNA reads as TGCAGCGTTGTAGGGGACCTTTCTGGCCCCAGGCGATACCAAGAGACCCAGTACTTC. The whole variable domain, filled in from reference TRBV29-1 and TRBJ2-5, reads SAVISQKPSRDICQRGTSLTIQCQVDSQVTMMFWYRQQPGQSLTLIATANQGSEATYESGFVIDKFPISRPNLTFSTLTVSNMSPEDSSIYLCSVVGDLSGPRRYQETQYFGPGTRLLVL.

For the CDR3, the DNA is TGTGCCAGCAGTTTGGGCAGGGGGGGTGGAAACACCATATATTTT. This gives the protein CASSLGRGGGNTIYF. V is TRBV12-3 or TRBV12-4 and J is TRBJ1-3; 7 nucleotides agree with TRBD1. This CDR3 comprises 15 residues. V gave up 3 bases and J gave up 3 bases; unmatched junction bases: 5.

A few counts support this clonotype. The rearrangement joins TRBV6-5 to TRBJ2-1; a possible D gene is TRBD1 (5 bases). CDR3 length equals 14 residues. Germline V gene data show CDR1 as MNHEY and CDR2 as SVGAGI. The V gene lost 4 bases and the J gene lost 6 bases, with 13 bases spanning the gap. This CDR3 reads CASSSSYRSNEQFF. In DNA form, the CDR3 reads TGTGCCAGCAGTTCAAGTTACAGGAGCAATGAGCAGTTCTTC.

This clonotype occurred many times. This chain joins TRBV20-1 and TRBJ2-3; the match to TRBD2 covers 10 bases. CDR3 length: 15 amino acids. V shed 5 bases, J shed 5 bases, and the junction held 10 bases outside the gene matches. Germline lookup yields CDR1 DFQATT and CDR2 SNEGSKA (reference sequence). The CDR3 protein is CSASGTSESLDTQYF. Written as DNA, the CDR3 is TGCAGTGCTTCCGGGACTAGCGAATCTCTAGATACGCAGTATTTT.

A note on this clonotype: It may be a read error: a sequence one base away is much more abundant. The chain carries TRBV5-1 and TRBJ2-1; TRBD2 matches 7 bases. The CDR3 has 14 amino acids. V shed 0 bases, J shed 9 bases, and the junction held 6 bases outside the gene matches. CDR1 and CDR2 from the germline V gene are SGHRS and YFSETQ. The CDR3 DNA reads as TGCGCCAGCAGCTTGGTCGGGAGGTCAGGTGAGCAGTTCTTC. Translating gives CASSLVGRSGEQFF.

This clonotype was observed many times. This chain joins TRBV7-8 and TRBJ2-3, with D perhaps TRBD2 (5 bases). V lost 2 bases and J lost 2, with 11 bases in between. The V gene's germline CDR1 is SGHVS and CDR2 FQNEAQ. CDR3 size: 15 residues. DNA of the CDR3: TGTGCCAGCAGCTTACCGGGAAACCCCACAGATACGCAGTATTTT. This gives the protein CASSLPGNPTDTQYF.

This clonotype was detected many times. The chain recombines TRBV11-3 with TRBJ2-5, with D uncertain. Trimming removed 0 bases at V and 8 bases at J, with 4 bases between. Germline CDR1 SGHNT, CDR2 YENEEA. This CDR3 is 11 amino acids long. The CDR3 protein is CASSLDLTQYF. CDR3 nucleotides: TGTGCCAGCAGCTTAGATCTTACCCAGTACTTC.

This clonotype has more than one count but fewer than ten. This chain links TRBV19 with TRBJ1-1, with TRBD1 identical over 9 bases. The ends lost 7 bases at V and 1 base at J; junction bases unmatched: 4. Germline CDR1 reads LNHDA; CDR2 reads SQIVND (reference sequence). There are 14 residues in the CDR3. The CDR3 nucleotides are TGTGCCAGTACTCAACAGGGGGCGAACACTGAAGCTTTCTTT. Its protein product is CASTQQGANTEAFF.

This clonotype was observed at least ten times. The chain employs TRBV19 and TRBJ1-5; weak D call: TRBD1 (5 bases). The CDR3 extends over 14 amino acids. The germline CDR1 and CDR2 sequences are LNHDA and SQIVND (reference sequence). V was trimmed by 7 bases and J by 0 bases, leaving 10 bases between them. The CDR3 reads CASKRTYSNQPQHF. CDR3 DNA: TGTGCCAGTAAACGGACATATAGCAATCAGCCCCAGCATTTT.

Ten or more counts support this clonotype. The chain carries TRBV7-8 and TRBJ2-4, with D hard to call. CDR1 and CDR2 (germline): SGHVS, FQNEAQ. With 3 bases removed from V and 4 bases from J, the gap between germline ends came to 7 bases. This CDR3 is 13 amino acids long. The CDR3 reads CASSFDHKNIQYF. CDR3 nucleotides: TGTGCCAGCAGCTTCGACCATAAAAACATTCAGTACTTC.

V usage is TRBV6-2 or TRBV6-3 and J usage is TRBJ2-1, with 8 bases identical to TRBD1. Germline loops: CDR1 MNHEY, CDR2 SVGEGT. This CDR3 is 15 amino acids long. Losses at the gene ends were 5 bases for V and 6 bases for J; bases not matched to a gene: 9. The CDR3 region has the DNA TGTGCCAGCAGTAGCAGGGGGCGGCTTTCCAATGAGCAGTTCTTC. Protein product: CASSSRGRLSNEQFF.

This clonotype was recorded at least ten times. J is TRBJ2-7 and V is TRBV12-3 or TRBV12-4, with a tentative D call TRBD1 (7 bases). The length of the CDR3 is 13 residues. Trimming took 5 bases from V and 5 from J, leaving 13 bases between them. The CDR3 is CASSAGGYHEQYF. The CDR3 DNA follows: TGTGCCAGCAGTGCAGGGGGGTACCACGAGCAGTACTTC.